These T cell receptor beta chains were read from a single sample in a study of T cell repertoires in cytomegalovirus infection. The antigens these receptors bind are not known. In TCRdb, the reads were re-called with MiXCR into one record per CDR3 protein. Of 650,000 to 850,000 distinct CDR3 sequences listed, 25% to 30% are singletons. Sequenced here: cultured CD8+ T cells from PBMCs, sampled from culture after CMV antigen stimulation. Every receptor here comes from a human donor in good health (CMV status not recorded). Some clones in this sample may be carry-over from other donors' samples. Both conserved end residues are part of each CDR3. D genes are given only for firm matches. Only part of the rows carry a size: once, few, many, or a class if the clone is expanded.

j_gene | abundance | d_gene | v_gene | CDR3aa | CDR3nt
TRBJ1-5 | many | - | TRBV7-6 | CASSLINQPQHF | TGTGCCAGCAGCTTAATCAATCAGCCCCAGCATTTT
TRBJ1-5 | - | - | TRBV7-2 | CASSFTPGPYQPQHF | TGTGCCAGCAGCTTCACTCCCGGACCTTATCAGCCCCAGCATTTT
TRBJ2-1 | - | - | TRBV2 | CASRKGYNEQFF | TGTGCCAGCAGGAAAGGGTACAATGAGCAGTTCTTC
TRBJ2-7 | - | TRBD1 | TRBV13 | CASSFADRVIKSEQYF | TGTGCCAGCAGTTTCGCGGACAGGGTGATAAAGAGCGAGCAGTACTTC
TRBJ2-3 | - | - | TRBV5-6 | CASSRTGLPDTQYF | TGTGCCAGCAGCAGAACAGGGCTCCCAGATACGCAGTATTTT
TRBJ2-4 | many | - | TRBV7-9 | CASSSDLAKNIQYF | TGTGCCAGCAGTAGTGATTTAGCCAAAAACATTCAGTACTTC
TRBJ1-5 | - | TRBD1 | TRBV4-3 | CASSQNRGSNQPQHF | TGCGCCAGCAGCCAAAACAGGGGTAGCAATCAGCCCCAGCATTTT
TRBJ2-1 | few | TRBD2 | TRBV7-9 | CASSLAGAKYNEQFF | TGTGCCAGCAGTTTAGCGGGGGCCAAATACAATGAGCAGTTCTTC
TRBJ2-3 | few | TRBD1 | TRBV7-6 | CASSLPRDRSTDTQYF | TGTGCCAGCAGCTTACCCCGGGACAGGAGCACAGATACGCAGTATTTT
TRBJ1-5 | - | TRBD1 | TRBV14 | CASSHRDRTFYQPQHF | TGTGCCAGCAGCCACCGGGACAGGACTTTCTATCAGCCCCAGCATTTT
TRBJ1-1 | many | - | TRBV7-9 | CASSLGGTPEAFF | TGTGCCAGCAGCTTAGGCGGGACACCTGAAGCTTTCTTT
TRBJ2-5 | - | - | TRBV4-3 | CASSPQIQVQETQYF | TGCGCCAGCAGCCCGCAGATTCAAGTCCAAGAGACCCAGTACTTC
TRBJ2-7 | many | - | TRBV7-2 | CASSFGGGEQYF | TGTGCCAGCAGCTTCGGGGGTGGCGAGCAGTACTTC
TRBJ2-4 | few | TRBD1 | TRBV6-1 | CASSSRTGGRGIQYF | TGTGCCAGCAGTTCCCGGACAGGGGGTAGGGGCATTCAGTACTTC
TRBJ1-5 | many | TRBD1 | TRBV10-3 | CAISERGQDDQPQHF | TGTGCCATCAGTGAGAGGGGGCAGGACGATCAGCCCCAGCATTTT